Each of the 26 T cell receptor beta chains below was sequenced from the same sample in a study of technical replicates of blood from a handful of donors. Repertoires were generated with immunoSEQ multiplex PCR, while TCRdb's copy carries only in-frame clones and drops some. The table records under 90,000 clones, about 92% of them present only once. Material for sequencing was T cells isolated from PBMCs. The receptor set was obtained from a human donor in good health.

This sequence joins TRBV7-9 and TRBJ2-7; TRBD1 might be the D (5 bases). Germline assignment: CDR1 SEHNR and CDR2 FQNEAQ (reference sequence). With 2 bases removed from V and 1 base from J, the gap between germline ends came to 12 bases. The CDR3 is 15 amino acids. CDR3 DNA: TGTGCCAGCAGCTTAAGGCAGGGTAGTTCCTACGAGCAGTACTTC. This codes for CASSLRQGSSYEQYF.

The chain carries TRBV18 and TRBJ1-1, with D possibly being TRBD1 (6 bases). This CDR3 contains 13 residues. Germline V gives CDR1 KGHSH, CDR2 LQKENI. The germline V and J ends were trimmed by 7 bases and 1 base, with 10 bases remaining between them. CDR3: CASYLQGNTEAFF. The CDR3 nucleotides are TGTGCCAGCTACCTACAGGGGAACACTGAAGCTTTCTTT. Using reference TRBV18 and TRBJ1-1 for the parts outside the CDR3, the full variable domain is NAGVMQNPRHLVRRRGQEARLRCSPMKGHSHVYWYRQLPEEGLKFMVYLQKENIIDESGMPKERFSAEFPKEGPSILRIQQVVRGDSAAYFCASYLQGNTEAFFGQGTRLTVV.

The J gene is TRBJ2-5, the V gene TRBV11-2; 7 bases fit TRBD2. Looked up from germline, CDR1 is SGHAT and CDR2 is FQNNGV. The CDR3 contains 16 residues. V lost 0 bases and J lost 7; bases outside the gene matches: 11. CDR3 residues: CASSLDGLAEMGTQYF. The CDR3 DNA reads TGTGCCAGCAGCTTAGATGGGCTAGCGGAGATGGGGACCCAGTACTTC.

This clone was found once. The rearrangement joins TRBV28 to TRBJ1-6; TRBD1 matches 7 bases. Germline V gene data show CDR1 as MDHEN and CDR2 as SYDVKM. Germline trimming cut 7 bases from V and 7 bases from J; bases unmatched to any gene: 7. The CDR3 length is 14 residues. This CDR3 reads CASTLGTENSPLHF. The DNA of the CDR3 is TGTGCCAGCACGCTAGGGACAGAGAATTCACCCCTCCACTTT. Looking up the rest from reference TRBV28 and TRBJ1-6 gives the full variable domain: DVKVTQSSRYLVKRTGEKVFLECVQDMDHENMFWYRQDPGLGLRLIYFSYDVKMKEKGDIPEGYSVSREKKERFSLILESASTNQTSMYLCASTLGTENSPLHFGNGTRLTVT.

The genes are TRBV19 and TRBJ1-1; no firm D call. CDR3 size: 15 residues. Trimming took 8 bases from V and 4 from J, leaving 20 bases between them. From germline, CDR1 is LNHDA and CDR2 SQIVND (reference sequence). The CDR3 nucleotides read TGTGCCAGTCAAAATGAGGGTGCTTGGGGCACTGAAGCTTTCTTT. It yields the protein CASQNEGAWGTEAFF.

The chain is built from TRBV4-1 and TRBJ2-1; 8 nucleotides align to TRBD2. V lost 0 bases to trimming and J lost 2 bases; unmatched junction nucleotides: 3. The CDR3 has 16 residues. CDR1 and CDR2 (germline): MGHRA, YSYEKL. The CDR3: CASSQDLAGAYNEQFF. The CDR3 DNA sequence: TGCGCCAGCAGCCAAGATCTAGCGGGTGCCTACAATGAGCAGTTCTTC.

This clone was counted a single time. V is TRBV7-6 and J is TRBJ2-1; 15 bases align to TRBD2. Per the germline V gene, CDR1 is SGHVS and CDR2 is FNYEAQ. V lost 5 bases to trimming and J lost 7 bases; unmatched junction nucleotides: 6. CDR3 length: 16 amino acids. CDR3 amino acids: CASSDGTSGRYNEQFF. CDR3 sequence (DNA): TGTGCCAGCAGCGACGGGACTAGCGGGAGGTATAATGAGCAGTTCTTC.

This clone showed up just once. J is TRBJ2-3 and V is TRBV7-6, with no clear D. The CDR3 length is 15 residues. Germline V gives CDR1 SGHVS, CDR2 FNYEAQ. Trimming stripped 1 base from V and 0 bases from J, with 8 bases between. CDR3 DNA: TGTGCCAGCAGCTTAGTAGTTTCTAGCACAGATACGCAGTATTTT. Its translation: CASSLVVSSTDTQYF.

This clone was seen only a few times. The genes are TRBV2 and TRBJ1-2, with unresolved D. The CDR3 covers 15 residues. CDR1 SNHLY and CDR2 FYNNEI come from the germline V gene. The germline V and J ends were trimmed by 6 bases and 6 bases, with 20 bases remaining between them. CDR3 residues: CASRPQAPSPNGYTF. In nucleotides, the CDR3 is TGTGCCAGCAGACCCCAGGCCCCCTCTCCTAATGGCTACACCTTC.

The J gene is TRBJ1-1, the V gene TRBV14; D gene ambiguous. The CDR3 is 16 amino acids. Germline V gives CDR1 SGHDN, CDR2 FVKESK. The germline V and J ends were trimmed by 0 bases and 1 base, with 12 bases remaining between them. CDR3 in amino acids: CASSQDPPEKNTEAFF. CDR3 in DNA: TGTGCCAGCAGCCAAGATCCTCCAGAAAAGAACACTGAAGCTTTCTTT.

The rearrangement joins TRBV6-4 to TRBJ2-3, with D possibly TRBD2 on 5 matching bases. Trimming pared 0 bases from V and 2 bases from J, leaving 9 bases between. The CDR3 consists of 15 residues. Germline lookup yields CDR1 MRHNA and CDR2 SNTAGT. CDR3 nucleotides: TGTGCCAGCAGTGACTCTGCGGGTTCCACAGATACGCAGTATTTT. It encodes CASSDSAGSTDTQYF.

This CDR3 reads CAINGVGNEQFF. CDR3 nucleotide sequence: TGTGCCATCAACGGGGTTGGAAATGAGCAGTTCTTC. The rearrangement joins TRBV10-3 to TRBJ2-1, with a possible D match to TRBD2 (5 bases). The CDR3 extends over 12 amino acids. In germline, CDR1 is ENHRY, CDR2 SYGVKD. Trimming pared 7 bases from V and 7 bases from J, leaving 11 bases between.

V and J are TRBV27 and TRBJ2-5; TRBD1 matches 8 bases. The V segment lost 2 bases and the J segment 5 bases; nucleotides outside the gene matches: 7. CDR1 is MNHEY, CDR2 SMNVEV, per germline (reference sequence). The CDR3 sequence is 15 residues long. The CDR3 nucleotides are TGTGCCAGCAGTTTAAGGGGGGACAGGAGGGAGACCCAGTACTTC. Amino acid sequence: CASSLRGDRRETQYF.

This sequence joins TRBV29-1 and TRBJ2-1; no reliable D call. CDR1 is SQVTM, CDR2 ANQGSEA, per germline. V shed 8 bases and J shed 7 bases, with 12 bases lying between them. The CDR3 length is 11 residues. In DNA form, the CDR3 reads TGCAGCACCTTCTCCGGGAATGAGCAGTTCTTC. Translated: CSTFSGNEQFF.

Here the CDR3 reads CASSLDRASEAFF. CDR3 in DNA: TGCGCCAGCAGCTTGGACAGGGCTTCTGAAGCTTTCTTT. This rearrangement joins TRBV5-1 to TRBJ1-1; the D gene is possibly TRBD1 (6 bases). Trimming took 0 bases from V and 6 from J, leaving 9 bases between them. The length of the CDR3 is 13 residues. Germline CDR1 SGHRS, CDR2 YFSETQ.

This chain connects TRBV18 to TRBJ1-2; D might be TRBD1 (6 bases). V was trimmed by 1 base and J by 8 bases, leaving 20 bases between them. Germline assignment: CDR1 KGHSH and CDR2 LQKENI. This CDR3 contains 16 residues. CDR3 DNA: TGTGCCAGCTCACCACTTACTTTGACAGGATTCCAGGGCTACACCTTC. This sequence encodes CASSPLTLTGFQGYTF.

The DNA of the CDR3 is TGCGCCAGCAGTCCCGGACAGGCCTTCGACGAGCAGTACTTC. Translation gives CASSPGQAFDEQYF. J is TRBJ2-7 and V is TRBV10-1; 7 nucleotides match TRBD1. The CDR3 is 14 residues long. J gave up 5 bases and V 5 bases, and 9 bases lay outside the gene matches. Germline-derived CDR1 and CDR2 are WNHNN and SYGVQD (reference sequence).

CDR3 residues: CASSLYESRGSRELFF. The CDR3 region has the DNA TGTGCCAGCAGCTTATACGAGAGTAGGGGGTCCAGGGAGCTGTTTTTT. V and J are TRBV7-6 and TRBJ2-2; D is possibly TRBD1 (6 bases). CDR1 is SGHVS and CDR2 is FNYEAQ in the germline V gene. Deletions cut 2 bases from V and 9 bases from J, with 19 bases between. The CDR3 covers 16 residues.

V gene TRBV29-1 combines with J gene TRBJ2-1, with D maybe TRBD2 (6 bases). Per the germline V gene, CDR1 is SQVTM and CDR2 is ANQGSEA. The CDR3 covers 13 residues. The V end was cut by 3 bases, the J end by 2 bases, with 8 bases between. The CDR3 reads CSVDREAYNEQFF. CDR3 sequence (DNA): TGCAGCGTTGACAGGGAGGCCTACAATGAGCAGTTCTTC.

The chain has TRBV19 and TRBJ1-1, with a possible D match to TRBD1 (5 bases). The V end lost 1 base, the J end lost 5 bases, and 14 bases lay between the germline ends. Germline lookup yields CDR1 LNHDA and CDR2 SQIVND (reference sequence). This CDR3 comprises 15 residues. CDR3 region: CASSIAGRGGTEAFF. The CDR3 DNA sequence: TGTGCCAGTAGTATAGCAGGGCGGGGGGGGACTGAAGCTTTCTTT. The entire variable domain, with the rest obtained from reference TRBV19 and TRBJ1-1, is as follows: DGGITQSPKYLFRKEGQNVTLSCEQNLNHDAMYWYRQDPGQGLRLIYYSQIVNDFQKGDIAEGYSVSREKKESFPLTVTSAQKNPTAFYLCASSIAGRGGTEAFFGQGTRLTVV.

This clone was detected only once. The genes are TRBV4-1 and TRBJ2-7; the D gene is possibly TRBD1 (5 bases). The CDR3 has 16 amino acids. The V and J ends lost 1 base and 1 base respectively, with 14 bases between them. Germline lookup yields CDR1 MGHRA and CDR2 YSYEKL. The CDR3 sequence: CASSQASRAGSYEQYF. In DNA form, the CDR3 reads TGCGCCAGCAGCCAAGCTTCCAGGGCTGGTTCCTACGAGCAGTACTTC.

The CDR3 loop is CANRQAYGYGYTF. The CDR3 DNA reads as TGTGCCAACCGACAGGCCTACGGGTATGGCTACACCTTC. V is TRBV30 and J is TRBJ1-2, with D possibly being TRBD1 (6 bases). The ends were cut back, 8 bases at V and 5 bases at J, with 18 bases in the middle. Per the germline V gene, CDR1 is GTSNPN and CDR2 is SVGIG (reference sequence). CDR3 length: 13 amino acids. The variable domain in full, completed from reference TRBV30 and TRBJ1-2, reads SQTIHQWPATLVQPVGSPLSLECTVEGTSNPNLYWYRQAAGRGLQLLFYSVGIGQISSEVPQNLSASRPQDRQFILSSKKLLLSDSGFYLCANRQAYGYGYTFGSGTRLTVV.

The chain carries TRBV29-1 and TRBJ2-7; 7 nucleotides line up with TRBD2. V dropped 6 bases and J dropped 2; count of bases not matched to a gene: 7. CDR3 length: 13 residues. In germline, CDR1 is SQVTM, CDR2 ANQGSEA. The CDR3 sequence is CSVRPSGTYEQYF. CDR3 in DNA: TGCAGCGTGAGGCCTAGCGGAACCTACGAGCAGTACTTC.

The V and J genes are TRBV11-2 and TRBJ1-4; 7 bases are a match to TRBD1. This CDR3 is built from 18 residues. V was clipped by 4 bases and J by 5 bases; unmatched bases: 16. Per the germline V gene, CDR1 is SGHAT and CDR2 is FQNNGV. In DNA, the CDR3 is TGTGCCAGCAGCTCATCCAGAGAGAAAGGGGGCCTAAATGAAAAACTGTTTTTT. The encoded protein is CASSSSREKGGLNEKLFF. Full variable domain (missing parts from reference TRBV11-2 and TRBJ1-4): EAGVAQSPRYKIIEKRQSVAFWCNPISGHATLYWYQQILGQGPKLLIQFQNNGVVDDSQLPKDRFSAERLKGVDSTLKIQPAKLEDSAVYLCASSSSREKGGLNEKLFFGSGTQLSVL.

This rearrangement joins TRBV7-2 to TRBJ2-7, with a possible D match to TRBD1 (5 bases). This CDR3 region has 13 residues. Trimming stripped 3 bases from V and 2 bases from J, with 8 bases between. Germline V gene data show CDR1 as SGHTA and CDR2 as FQGNSA. This CDR3 is CASSFSGTYEQYF. The DNA of the CDR3 is TGTGCCAGCAGCTTTTCAGGGACCTACGAGCAGTACTTC.

The CDR3 coding sequence is TGCGCCAGCAGCAAAACAGCCATGAACACTGAAGCTTTCTTT. It codes for CASSKTAMNTEAFF. V usage is TRBV5-1 and J usage is TRBJ1-1, with no clear D. V gave up 4 bases and J gave up 0 bases, with 10 bases separating them. The CDR3 runs 14 residues. Germline loops: CDR1 SGHRS, CDR2 YFSETQ.